The next 26 T cell receptor beta chains were all read from a single sample in a study of vaccination effects on CD4 cells after COVID-19. Subsequent to 10 days of culture, CD4+ T cells were isolated. The antigens for these receptors are not known. Method: immunoSEQ multiplex PCR; TCRdb's copy keeps in-frame clones and lacks some. This sample has tens of thousands of clones, with approximately 70% found just once. The sequences come from CD4+ T cells from PBMCs cultured without peptide, collected before COVID-19 vaccination. The receptors were sampled from a human donor who had a prior SARS-CoV-2 infection.

The rearrangement links TRBV7-2 to TRBJ2-7; 9 bases align to TRBD2. Germline CDR1 SGHTA, CDR2 FQGNSA. Trimming removed 1 base from V and 7 bases from J; junction bases left unmatched: 2. The CDR3 has 13 residues. The CDR3 spells CASSLGGLAEQYF. CDR3 bases: TGTGCCAGCAGCTTAGGTGGACTAGCGGAGCAGTACTTC.

This chain joins TRBV4-3 and TRBJ2-2; 8 bases map to TRBD2. CDR1 is LGHNA and CDR2 is YSLEER in the germline V gene. This CDR3 comprises 21 residues. After removal of 1 base from V and 4 bases from J, the junction contained 20 bases not matched to a gene. The CDR3 nucleotides are TGCGCCAGCAGCCAAGTAGGGGGGTCACCGGGACTAGTTTTTGGCACCGGGGAGCTGTTTTTT. It codes for CASSQVGGSPGLVFGTGELFF.

In its sample, this clone was seen once. The chain has TRBV2 and TRBJ2-3; 7 bases agree with TRBD2. Germline CDR1 and CDR2: SNHLY and FYNNEI. Trimming at V came to 6 bases and at J to 8 bases, leaving 2 bases not matched to a gene. The CDR3 contains 11 residues. CDR3 DNA sequence: TGTGCCAGCAGCCCGGGAGGTACGCAGTATTTT. Its translation is CASSPGGTQYF.

The chain recombines TRBV6-5 with TRBJ2-7; 10 bases align to TRBD2. The J segment lost 0 bases and the V segment lost 8 bases, leaving 7 bases of the junction unmatched. CDR1 is MNHEY and CDR2 is SVGAGI in the germline V gene. CDR3 length equals 15 residues. The CDR3 DNA reads as TGTGCCAGCGGGGATCCTAGCGGGAGCTCCTACGAGCAGTACTTC. As protein: CASGDPSGSSYEQYF.

The chain is built from TRBV6-5 and TRBJ1-1; D call uncertain. With 6 bases removed from V and 3 bases from J, the gap between germline ends came to 8 bases. This CDR3 is 12 amino acids long. Germline V gene lookup returns CDR1 MNHEY and CDR2 SVGAGI. The DNA for the CDR3 is TGTGCCAGCAGGAACGGCTACACTGAAGCTTTCTTT. This translates into CASRNGYTEAFF.

The chain is built from TRBV6-5 and TRBJ1-1; D ambiguous. Germline CDR1 and CDR2: MNHEY and SVGAGI. V lost 6 bases and J 0 bases, leaving 11 bases between the germline ends. The CDR3 totals 14 residues. The CDR3 protein is CASRDSGLNTEAFF. The DNA of the CDR3 is TGTGCCAGCAGAGATTCGGGCCTGAACACTGAAGCTTTCTTT.

The rearrangement joins TRBV6-5 to TRBJ2-2, with D unresolved. Deletions cut 6 bases from V and 4 bases from J, with 12 bases between. Germline V gene sequence: CDR1 MNHEY, CDR2 SVGAGI. There are 14 residues in the CDR3. The CDR3 region is CASRVRKSTGELFF. DNA of the CDR3: TGTGCCAGCAGGGTTAGGAAGAGCACCGGGGAGCTGTTTTTT.

This clone has a single count. The rearrangement joins TRBV24-1 to TRBJ2-5; 11 nucleotides align to TRBD1. CDR3 length: 16 amino acids. After removal of 6 bases from V and 3 bases from J, the junction contained 8 bases not matched to a gene. Germline V lookup: CDR1 KGHDR, CDR2 SFDVKD. The DNA of the CDR3 is TGTGCCACCAGTCGGGACAGGGGGACGCACGAAGAGACCCAGTACTTC. Its translation: CATSRDRGTHEETQYF.

This clone was detected only a few times. The chain combines TRBV3-1 (or the pseudogene TRBV3-2) with TRBJ2-3; D may match TRBD1 or TRBD2 (6 bases each). The germline CDR1 and CDR2 sequences are LGHDT and YNNKEL (reference sequence). The CDR3 spans 15 residues. The V end lost 0 bases, the J end lost 2 bases, and 9 bases lay between the germline ends. DNA of the CDR3: TGTGCCAGCAGCCAAGACCGGGGGCACACAGATACGCAGTATTTT. This codes for CASSQDRGHTDTQYF.

The rearrangement links TRBV2 to TRBJ2-7; 9 bases are shared with TRBD1. The germline V gene encodes CDR1 SNHLY and CDR2 FYNNEI. The trim removed 6 bases at V and 2 bases at J, leaving 5 bases unmatched. CDR3 length equals 14 residues. This CDR3 is CASRLDRGAYEQYF. CDR3 coding DNA: TGTGCCAGCAGACTAGACAGGGGGGCCTACGAGCAGTACTTC.

This chain connects TRBV5-4 to TRBJ2-2; 9 positions match TRBD1. The CDR3 totals 15 residues. CDR1 and CDR2 from the germline V gene are SGHNT and YYREEE (reference sequence). With V trimmed by 4 bases and J by 5 bases, 6 bases remained unmatched. The CDR3 sequence is CASSTGQGLTGELFF. For the CDR3, the DNA is TGTGCCAGCAGCACTGGACAGGGGCTTACCGGGGAGCTGTTTTTT. Complete variable domain (other parts from reference TRBV5-4 and TRBJ2-2): ETGVTQSPTHLIKTRGQQVTLRCSSQSGHNTVSWYQQALGQGPQFIFQYYREEENGRGNFPPRFSGLQFPNYSSELNVNALELDDSALYLCASSTGQGLTGELFFGEGSRLTVL.

V usage is TRBV5-4 and J usage is TRBJ1-1; D ambiguous. The germline CDR1 and CDR2 sequences are SGHNT and YYREEE (reference sequence). Trimming pared 1 base from V and 7 bases from J, leaving 8 bases between. The CDR3 length is 12 residues. DNA for the CDR3: TGTGCCAGCAGCTTGTTAGGAGATGAAGCTTTCTTT. Amino acids: CASSLLGDEAFF.

This chain uses TRBV11-2 with TRBJ2-1; the D is unclear. The CDR3 runs 13 residues. With 2 bases removed from V and 3 bases from J, the gap between germline ends came to 5 bases. The germline CDR1 and CDR2 sequences are SGHAT and FQNNGV. The DNA for the CDR3 is TGTGCCAGCAGCTTAAGTATCTACAATGAGCAGTTCTTC. It is translated as CASSLSIYNEQFF.

This rearrangement joins TRBV11-2 to TRBJ1-6; weak D call: TRBD1 (6 bases). CDR3 length equals 17 residues. Germline V gene sequence: CDR1 SGHAT, CDR2 FQNNGV. Trimming removed 5 bases at V and 6 bases at J, with 20 bases between. This chain's CDR3 is CASSKDSLTELNSPLHF. As DNA, the CDR3 is TGTGCCAGCAGCAAGGACAGCTTAACCGAGCTTAATTCACCCCTCCACTTT.

The chain joins TRBV9 to TRBJ2-1, with D maybe TRBD1 (5 bases). V lost 5 bases and J lost 5, with 17 bases in between. The CDR3 has 15 amino acids. Germline V gene lookup returns CDR1 SGDLS and CDR2 YYNGEE. The CDR3 nucleotides are TGTGCCAGCAGTTCATGGGCAGGGCTGGACAATGAGCAGTTCTTC. It specifies CASSSWAGLDNEQFF. The full variable domain, with the rest looked up from reference TRBV9 and TRBJ2-1, is DSGVTQTPKHLITATGQRVTLRCSPRSGDLSVYWYQQSLDQGLQFLIQYYNGEERAKGNILERFSAQQFPDLHSELNLSSLELGDSALYFCASSSWAGLDNEQFFGPGTRLTVL.

This clone showed up just a few times. The rearrangement joins TRBV11-3 to TRBJ2-3, with a possible D match to TRBD1 (6 bases). This CDR3 region has 13 residues. Germline V gene lookup returns CDR1 SGHNT and CDR2 YENEEA. V was shortened by 5 bases and J by 9 bases, with 15 bases between the two germline ends. CDR3 sequence: CASSLRQAGTQYF. DNA of the CDR3: TGTGCCAGCAGCCTGCGACAGGCGGGCACGCAGTATTTT.

This clone was counted a few times. The chain is built from TRBV24-1 and TRBJ2-2; the D gene is possibly TRBD1 (6 bases). Between the trimmed V and J ends, which lost 11 bases and 0 bases, there was a span of 15 bases. The CDR3 consists of 15 residues. The V gene's germline CDR1 is KGHDR and CDR2 SFDVKD. The CDR3 loop is CAIARGQSNTGELFF. For the CDR3, the DNA is TGTGCCATCGCCCGTGGACAGTCGAACACCGGGGAGCTGTTTTTT.

V usage is TRBV6-2 or TRBV6-3 and J usage is TRBJ2-7, with D uncertain. With 2 bases removed from V and 4 bases from J, the gap between germline ends came to 12 bases. This CDR3 has 14 residues. Germline lookup yields CDR1 MNHEY and CDR2 SVGEGT. The CDR3 nucleotides read TGTGCCAGCAGTTACAATGGGGTTTGGTACGAGCAGTACTTC. The encoded protein is CASSYNGVWYEQYF.

V is TRBV7-9 and J is TRBJ2-7, with a possible D match to TRBD1 (5 bases). V gave up 2 bases and J gave up 13 bases, with 21 bases separating them. Germline loops: CDR1 SEHNR, CDR2 FQNEAQ (reference sequence). The CDR3 covers 14 residues. CDR3 amino acids: CASSLLGQGSVVYF. CDR3 nucleotide sequence: TGTGCCAGCAGCTTATTAGGCCAGGGATCGGTCGTTTACTTC.

This clone was picked up one time. J is TRBJ2-5 and V is TRBV5-4, with 11 bases lining up with TRBD2. Germline V gene data show CDR1 as SGHNT and CDR2 as YYREEE (reference sequence). The CDR3 is 16 amino acids. With V trimmed by 3 bases and J by 6 bases, 10 bases remained unmatched. CDR3 DNA: TGTGCCAGCAGCTCCGAACTAGCGGGAGTTTTGCAGACCCAGTACTTC. Protein product: CASSSELAGVLQTQYF.

The chain combines TRBV2 with TRBJ1-2; D ambiguous. Per the germline V gene, CDR1 is SNHLY and CDR2 is FYNNEI. The V gene lost 7 bases and the J gene lost 2 bases, with 11 bases spanning the gap. The CDR3 has 13 residues. The CDR3 coding sequence is TGTGCCAGCAAGCGGGAACTGAACTATGGCTACACCTTC. Protein product: CASKRELNYGYTF.

This clone appeared a few times. The chain employs TRBV30 and TRBJ2-1; TRBD2 matches 8 bases. The CDR3 is 15 residues long. Germline assignment: CDR1 GTSNPN and CDR2 SVGIG (reference sequence). Losses at the gene ends were 4 bases for V and 6 bases for J; bases not matched to a gene: 11. The CDR3 region has the DNA TGTGCCTGGACAAATCCGGGACTAGGCCTCAATGAGCAGTTCTTC. It specifies CAWTNPGLGLNEQFF. Complete variable domain (other parts from reference TRBV30 and TRBJ2-1): SQTIHQWPATLVQPVGSPLSLECTVEGTSNPNLYWYRQAAGRGLQLLFYSVGIGQISSEVPQNLSASRPQDRQFILSSKKLLLSDSGFYLCAWTNPGLGLNEQFFGPGTRLTVL.

The chain uses TRBV10-3 and TRBJ2-3; the match to TRBD2 covers 10 bases. With 3 bases clipped from V and 0 bases from J, the junction kept 6 bases outside the gene matches. CDR1 and CDR2 (germline): ENHRY, SYGVKD. The CDR3 loop spans 17 amino acids. The CDR3: CAISEQGLAASTDTQYF. As DNA, the CDR3 is TGTGCCATCAGTGAACAAGGACTAGCGGCTAGCACAGATACGCAGTATTTT.

V is TRBV6-6 and J is TRBJ2-7, with 11 nucleotides matching TRBD1. Germline values: CDR1 MNHNY, CDR2 SVGAGI (reference sequence). With 2 bases clipped from V and 2 bases from J, the junction kept 5 bases outside the gene matches. The CDR3 has 16 residues. CDR3 residues: CASSYGGTGGTYEQYF. In DNA form, the CDR3 reads TGTGCCAGCAGTTACGGGGGGACAGGGGGAACCTACGAGCAGTACTTC.

The gene calls are TRBV7-2 and TRBJ2-7; 7 bases map to TRBD1. Germline values: CDR1 SGHTA, CDR2 FQGNSA. There are 14 residues in the CDR3. V was clipped by 1 base and J by 3 bases; unmatched bases: 3. The CDR3, as DNA: TGTGCCAGCAGCTTAGACAGGGGAATCTACGAGCAGTACTTC. It is translated as CASSLDRGIYEQYF.

CDR3: CASSSRGQETQYF. CDR3 DNA sequence: TGCGCCAGCAGCTCCCGGGGTCAAGAGACCCAGTACTTC. The chain employs TRBV5-1 and TRBJ2-5, with a tentative D call TRBD2 (5 bases). V was shortened by 3 bases and J by 2 bases, with 8 bases between the two germline ends. The CDR3 has 13 residues. Looked up from germline, CDR1 is SGHRS and CDR2 is YFSETQ.